The TCR beta chain described here comes from a study of CXCR3-negative and CXCR3-positive naive CD8 T cells. Whole-study results and caveats: Diversity was high in both naive subsets and much lower in memory cells. TCR interaction strength was inferred from TRB CDR3 physicochemistry, as CD5 matched across naive subsets. The study found CXCR3 expression partially decreased after cryopreservation and ran most assays on fresh PBMCs.

With UMI labels, 5' RACE was used to prepare the TRB cDNA libraries. For each CDR3 protein, TCRdb gives one entry from its re-call of the 5' RACE reads, without DNA. The sample has 70,000 to 100,000 distinct CDR3 sequences; the top ten hold around 1.7%. The authors gated naive CD8+ T cells as CD45RO-CCR7+CD27+CD95-. Regarding this clonotype: Its antigen is still unknown.

Germline values: CDR1 SQVTM, CDR2 ANQGSEA. This CDR3 has 13 residues. This receptor was obtained from a human donor in good health. Some clones in this sample may be carry-over from other donors' samples. Material: naive CXCR3- CD8+ T cells from blood. Documented subset: CD45RO-CCR7+CD27+CD95- naive CD8+ T cells lacking CXCR3 (TNR3-). This chain connects TRBV29-1 to TRBJ2-5; there is no DNA to check the TCRdb D call of TRBD1. CDR3 sequence: CSVAPRERDTQYF.